This T cell receptor beta chain was recorded in a study of tumor-infiltrating lymphocytes in primary liver carcinoma. Study-level information: Tumor lesions were T1-T3 N0M0 and spanned about 4 to 11 cm.

The V end lost 0 bases, the J end lost 8 bases, and 13 bases lay between the germline ends. Germline CDR1 SGHDN, CDR2 FVKESK. This CDR3 has 14 residues. RNA and DNA were co-extracted from about 20-30 mg of unsorted bulk tissue. Reverse transcription of about 500 ng total RNA with a constant-region primer produced TCR beta cDNA. Generation of the TCR beta libraries relied on three nested multiplex PCR rounds using slightly modified ARM-PCR. TRBV1-TRBV30 forward primers and a C-beta reverse primer were used in the first two PCR rounds, which each ran for 9 to 10 cycles. TCRdb redid the calling of the multiplex PCR reads with MiXCR, one entry per CDR3 protein. In the table there are 120,000 or so distinct CDR3 sequences, 55% to 65% of which are singletons. Study-level findings and limits: Significantly larger top-250-clone fractions were found in tumors than in blood (p = 0.039).

In this sample, this clonotype turned up many times. Its antigen is unknown. The clonotype was recovered from a woman aged 60 to 75 with primary liver carcinoma and hepatitis B virus infection. Sequencing was performed on liver tumor tissue from sampling region 1. The subset denotes: tumor region T1, superior pole. The chain joins TRBV14 to TRBJ1-2; D might be TRBD1 (5 bases). The CDR3 loop is CASSQDWQGRGYTF. DNA of the CDR3: TGTGCCAGCAGCCAAGACTGGCAGGGAAGAGGCTACACCTTC. Looking up the rest from reference TRBV14 and TRBJ1-2 gives the full variable domain: EAGVTQFPSHSVIEKGQTVTLRCDPISGHDNLYWYRRVMGKEIKFLLHFVKESKQDESGMPNNRFLAERTGGTYSTLKVQPAELEDSGVYFCASSQDWQGRGYTFGSGTRLTVV.